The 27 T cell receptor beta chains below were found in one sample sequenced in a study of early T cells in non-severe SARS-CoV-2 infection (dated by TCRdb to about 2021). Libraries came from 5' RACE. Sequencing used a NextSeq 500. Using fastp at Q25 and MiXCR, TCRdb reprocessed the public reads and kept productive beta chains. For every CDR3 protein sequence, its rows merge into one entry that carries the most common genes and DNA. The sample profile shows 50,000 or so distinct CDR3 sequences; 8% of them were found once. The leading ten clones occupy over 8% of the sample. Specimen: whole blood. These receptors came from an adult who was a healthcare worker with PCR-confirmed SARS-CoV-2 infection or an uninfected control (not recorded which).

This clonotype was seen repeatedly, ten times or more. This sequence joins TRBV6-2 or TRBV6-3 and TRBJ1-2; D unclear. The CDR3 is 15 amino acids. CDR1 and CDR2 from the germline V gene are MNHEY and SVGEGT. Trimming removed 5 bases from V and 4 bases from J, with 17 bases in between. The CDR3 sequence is CASSGRVLQIYGYTF. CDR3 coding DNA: TGTGCCAGCAGTGGCCGGGTCCTGCAAATCTATGGCTACACCTTC.

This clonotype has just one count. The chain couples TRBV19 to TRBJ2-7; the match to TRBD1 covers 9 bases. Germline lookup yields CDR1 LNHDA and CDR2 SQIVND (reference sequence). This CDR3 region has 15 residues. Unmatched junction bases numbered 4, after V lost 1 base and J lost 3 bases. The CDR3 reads CASSIGGQGVYEQYF. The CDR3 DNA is TGTGCCAGTAGTATAGGGGGACAGGGCGTCTACGAGCAGTACTTC. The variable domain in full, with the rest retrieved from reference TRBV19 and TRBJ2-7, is DGGITQSPKYLFRKEGQNVTLSCEQNLNHDAMYWYRQDPGQGLRLIYYSQIVNDFQKGDIAEGYSVSREKKESFPLTVTSAQKNPTAFYLCASSIGGQGVYEQYFGPGTRLTVT.

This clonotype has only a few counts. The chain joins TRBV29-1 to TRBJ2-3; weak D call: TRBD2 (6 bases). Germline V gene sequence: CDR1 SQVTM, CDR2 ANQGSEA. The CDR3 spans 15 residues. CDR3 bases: TGCAGTTGCCTCCTCGGGAGTAGAGCCACAGATACGCAGTATTTT. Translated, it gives CSCLLGSRATDTQYF.

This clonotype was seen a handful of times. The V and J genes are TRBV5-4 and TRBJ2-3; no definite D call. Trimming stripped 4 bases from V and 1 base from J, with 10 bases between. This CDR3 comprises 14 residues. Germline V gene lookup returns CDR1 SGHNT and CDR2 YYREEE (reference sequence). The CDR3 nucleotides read TGTGCCAGCAGCCCCCGGTGGGGCACAGATACGCAGTATTTT. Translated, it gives CASSPRWGTDTQYF.

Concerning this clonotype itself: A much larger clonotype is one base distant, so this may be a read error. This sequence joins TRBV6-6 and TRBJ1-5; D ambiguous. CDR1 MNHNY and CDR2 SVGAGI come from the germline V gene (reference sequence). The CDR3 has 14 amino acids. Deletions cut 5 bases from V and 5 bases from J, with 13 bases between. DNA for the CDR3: TGTGCCAGCAGTCCACCACAGCGAGATCAGCCCCAGCATTTT. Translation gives CASSPPQRDQPQHF.

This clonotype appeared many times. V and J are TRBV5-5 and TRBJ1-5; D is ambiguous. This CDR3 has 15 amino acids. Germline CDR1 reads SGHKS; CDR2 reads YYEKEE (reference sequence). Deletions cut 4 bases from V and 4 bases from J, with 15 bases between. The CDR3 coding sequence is TGTGCCAGCAGCCCTACGCCAAGGGTTAATCAGCCCCAGCATTTT. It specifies CASSPTPRVNQPQHF.

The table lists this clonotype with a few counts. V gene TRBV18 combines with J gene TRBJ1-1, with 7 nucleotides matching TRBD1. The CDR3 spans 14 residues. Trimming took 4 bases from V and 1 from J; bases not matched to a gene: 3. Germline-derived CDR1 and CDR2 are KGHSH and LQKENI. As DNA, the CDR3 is TGTGCCAGCTCACTCGGGACAGAGAACACTGAAGCTTTCTTT. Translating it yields CASSLGTENTEAFF.

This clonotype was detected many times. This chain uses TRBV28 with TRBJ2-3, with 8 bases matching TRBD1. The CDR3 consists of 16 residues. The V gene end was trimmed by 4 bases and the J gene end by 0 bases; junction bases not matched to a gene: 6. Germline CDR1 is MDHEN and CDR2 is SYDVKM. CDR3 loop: CASSWDRQTSTDTQYF. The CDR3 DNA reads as TGTGCCAGCAGTTGGGACAGGCAAACTAGCACAGATACGCAGTATTTT.

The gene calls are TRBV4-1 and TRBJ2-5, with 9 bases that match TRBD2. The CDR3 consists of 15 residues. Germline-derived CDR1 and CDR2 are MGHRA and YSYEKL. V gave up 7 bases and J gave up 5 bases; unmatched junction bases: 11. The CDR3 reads CASKPQAGGLETQYF. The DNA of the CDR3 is TGCGCCAGCAAACCCCAGGCGGGGGGGCTTGAGACCCAGTACTTC.

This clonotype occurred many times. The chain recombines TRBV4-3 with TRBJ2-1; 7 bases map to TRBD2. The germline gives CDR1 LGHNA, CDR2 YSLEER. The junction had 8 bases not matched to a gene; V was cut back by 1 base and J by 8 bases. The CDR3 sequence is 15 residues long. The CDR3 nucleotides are TGCGCCAGCAGCCAAGTAGGGGAGGGTATAGATGAGCAGTTCTTC. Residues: CASSQVGEGIDEQFF.

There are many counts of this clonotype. CDR3 nucleotides: TGTGCCAGCAGCCGACACGACACGAACACTGAAGCTTTCTTT. Its translation is CASSRHDTNTEAFF. This chain uses TRBV7-2 with TRBJ1-1, with D unresolved. The CDR3 covers 14 residues. The germline gives CDR1 SGHTA, CDR2 FQGNSA. With 5 bases removed from V and 1 base from J, the gap between germline ends came to 11 bases.

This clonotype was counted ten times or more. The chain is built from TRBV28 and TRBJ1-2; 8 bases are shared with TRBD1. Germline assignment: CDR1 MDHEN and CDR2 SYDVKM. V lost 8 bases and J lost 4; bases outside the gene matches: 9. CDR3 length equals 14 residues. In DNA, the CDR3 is TGTGCCAGCGCCTTGGGACAGGCGCTCTATGGCTACACCTTC. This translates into CASALGQALYGYTF.

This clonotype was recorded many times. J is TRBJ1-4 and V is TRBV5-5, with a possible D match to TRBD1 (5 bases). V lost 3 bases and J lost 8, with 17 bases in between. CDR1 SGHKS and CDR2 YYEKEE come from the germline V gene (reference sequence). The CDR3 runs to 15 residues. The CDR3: CASSYQVSGGEKLFF. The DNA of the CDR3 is TGTGCCAGCAGCTATCAGGTTTCGGGGGGAGAAAAACTGTTTTTT.

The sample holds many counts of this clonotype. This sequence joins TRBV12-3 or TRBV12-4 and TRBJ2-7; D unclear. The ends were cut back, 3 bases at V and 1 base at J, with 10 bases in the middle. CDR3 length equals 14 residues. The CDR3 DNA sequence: TGTGCCAGCAGTTTTGGGCTGGGTTCCTACGAGCAGTACTTC. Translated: CASSFGLGSYEQYF.

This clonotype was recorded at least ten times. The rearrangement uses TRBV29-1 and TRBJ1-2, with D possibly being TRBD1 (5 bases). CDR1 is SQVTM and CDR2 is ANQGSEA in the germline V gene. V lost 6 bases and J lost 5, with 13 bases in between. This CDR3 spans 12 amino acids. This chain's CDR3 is CSVHPGGYGYTF. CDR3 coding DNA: TGCAGCGTCCACCCCGGGGGTTATGGCTACACCTTC.

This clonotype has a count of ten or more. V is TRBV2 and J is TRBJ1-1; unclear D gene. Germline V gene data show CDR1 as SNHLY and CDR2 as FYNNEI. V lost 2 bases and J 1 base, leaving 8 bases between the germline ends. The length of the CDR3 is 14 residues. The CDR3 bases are TGTGCCAGCAGTGAATATGACGGGAACACTGAAGCTTTCTTT. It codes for CASSEYDGNTEAFF.

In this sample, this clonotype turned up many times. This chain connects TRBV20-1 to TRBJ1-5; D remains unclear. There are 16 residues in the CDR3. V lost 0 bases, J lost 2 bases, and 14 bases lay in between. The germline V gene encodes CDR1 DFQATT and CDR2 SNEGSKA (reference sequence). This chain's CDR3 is CSARDWGAGGNQPQHF. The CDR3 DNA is TGCAGTGCTAGAGATTGGGGTGCCGGGGGCAATCAGCCCCAGCATTTT.

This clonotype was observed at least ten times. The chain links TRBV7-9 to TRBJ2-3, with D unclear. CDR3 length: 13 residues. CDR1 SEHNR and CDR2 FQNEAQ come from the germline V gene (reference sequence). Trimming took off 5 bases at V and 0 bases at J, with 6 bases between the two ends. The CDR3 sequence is CASSPGSTDTQYF. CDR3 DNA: TGTGCCAGCAGCCCCGGAAGCACAGATACGCAGTATTTT.

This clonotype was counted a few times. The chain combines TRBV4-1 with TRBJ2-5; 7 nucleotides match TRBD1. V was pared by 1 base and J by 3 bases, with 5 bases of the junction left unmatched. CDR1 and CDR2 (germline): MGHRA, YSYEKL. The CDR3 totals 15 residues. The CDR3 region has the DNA TGCGCCAGCAGCCAAGCTGGGACAGTCGAAGAGACCCAGTACTTC. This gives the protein CASSQAGTVEETQYF.

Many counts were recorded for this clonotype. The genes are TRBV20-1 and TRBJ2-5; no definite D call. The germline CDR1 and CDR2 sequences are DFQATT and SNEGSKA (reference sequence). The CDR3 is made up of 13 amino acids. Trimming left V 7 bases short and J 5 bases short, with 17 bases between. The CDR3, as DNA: TGCAGTGTCACAGCCGGTCTCGAGGAGACCCAGTACTTC. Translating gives CSVTAGLEETQYF.

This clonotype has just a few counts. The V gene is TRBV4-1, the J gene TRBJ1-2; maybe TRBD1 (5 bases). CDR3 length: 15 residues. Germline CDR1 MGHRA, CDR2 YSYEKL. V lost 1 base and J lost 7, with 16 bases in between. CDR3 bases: TGCGCCAGCAGCCAAGCCCCAGGGTCAGGATCTGGCTACACCTTC. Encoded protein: CASSQAPGSGSGYTF.

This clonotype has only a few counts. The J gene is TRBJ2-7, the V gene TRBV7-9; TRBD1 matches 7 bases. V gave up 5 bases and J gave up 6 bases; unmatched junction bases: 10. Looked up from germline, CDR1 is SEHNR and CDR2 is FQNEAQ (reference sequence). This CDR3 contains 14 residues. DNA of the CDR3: TGTGCCAGCAGCGAACAGGGGATCGATGGCGAGCAGTACTTC. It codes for CASSEQGIDGEQYF.

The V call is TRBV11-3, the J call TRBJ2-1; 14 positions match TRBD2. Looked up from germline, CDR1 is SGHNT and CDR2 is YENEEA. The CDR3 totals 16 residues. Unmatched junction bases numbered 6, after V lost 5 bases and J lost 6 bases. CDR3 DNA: TGTGCCAGCAGCACATTCGGGACTAGCGGGAGCAATGAGCAGTTCTTC. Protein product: CASSTFGTSGSNEQFF.

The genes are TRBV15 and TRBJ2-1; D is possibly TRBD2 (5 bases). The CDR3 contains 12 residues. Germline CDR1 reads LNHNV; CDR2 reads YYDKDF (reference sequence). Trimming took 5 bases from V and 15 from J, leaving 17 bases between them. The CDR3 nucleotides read TGTGCCACCAGCCCTGGAGGAGGCCAGCCGTTCTTC. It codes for CATSPGGGQPFF.

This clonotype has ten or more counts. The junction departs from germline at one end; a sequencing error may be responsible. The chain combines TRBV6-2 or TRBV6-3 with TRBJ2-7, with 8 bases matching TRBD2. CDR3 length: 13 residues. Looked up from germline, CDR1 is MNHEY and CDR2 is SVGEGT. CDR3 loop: CVSSTGLAYEQYF. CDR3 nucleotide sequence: TGTGTCAGCAGTACGGGACTAGCCTACGAGCAGTACTTC.

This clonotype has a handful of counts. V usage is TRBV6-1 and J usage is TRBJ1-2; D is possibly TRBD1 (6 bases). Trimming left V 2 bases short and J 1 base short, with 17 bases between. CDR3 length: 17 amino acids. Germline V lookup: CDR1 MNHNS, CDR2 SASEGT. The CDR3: CASSEWDTELINYGYTF. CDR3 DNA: TGTGCCAGCAGTGAATGGGACACCGAGTTGATTAACTATGGCTACACCTTC.

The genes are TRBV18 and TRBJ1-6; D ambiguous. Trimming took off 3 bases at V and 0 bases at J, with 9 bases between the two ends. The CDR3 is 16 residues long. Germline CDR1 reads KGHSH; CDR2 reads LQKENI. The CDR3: CASSPLASSYNSPLHF. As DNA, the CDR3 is TGTGCCAGCTCACCCCTGGCCAGCTCCTATAATTCACCCCTCCACTTT.